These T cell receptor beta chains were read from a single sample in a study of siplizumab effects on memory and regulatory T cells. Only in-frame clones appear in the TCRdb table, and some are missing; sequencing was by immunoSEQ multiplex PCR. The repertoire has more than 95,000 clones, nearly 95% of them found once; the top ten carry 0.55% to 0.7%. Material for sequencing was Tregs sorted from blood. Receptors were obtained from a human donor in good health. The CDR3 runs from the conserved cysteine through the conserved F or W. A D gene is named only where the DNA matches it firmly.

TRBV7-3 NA CASSLIPNYGYTF
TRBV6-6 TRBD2 CASNLAGTYNEQFF
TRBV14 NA CASSQLDSYEQYF
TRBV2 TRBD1 CASSLDRLNQPQHF
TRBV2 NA CASSEEGVGYGYTF
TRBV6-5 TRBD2 CASSPSGRVSYEQYF
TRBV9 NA CASSLAGRGYTF
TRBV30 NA CAWRGVWALSTGELFF
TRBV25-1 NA CASRRTGLDTGELFF
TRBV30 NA CACNTLAKNIQYF
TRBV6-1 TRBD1 CASRTGRTNEQFF
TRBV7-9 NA CASSLIVGTEAFF
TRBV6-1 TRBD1 CASSVGTGDWAFF
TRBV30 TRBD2 CAWESGGTVRTQYF
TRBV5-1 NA CASSLEFRGFGNTIYF
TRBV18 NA CASSTGTSGNIQYF
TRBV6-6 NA CASSYFQGHSGNTIYF